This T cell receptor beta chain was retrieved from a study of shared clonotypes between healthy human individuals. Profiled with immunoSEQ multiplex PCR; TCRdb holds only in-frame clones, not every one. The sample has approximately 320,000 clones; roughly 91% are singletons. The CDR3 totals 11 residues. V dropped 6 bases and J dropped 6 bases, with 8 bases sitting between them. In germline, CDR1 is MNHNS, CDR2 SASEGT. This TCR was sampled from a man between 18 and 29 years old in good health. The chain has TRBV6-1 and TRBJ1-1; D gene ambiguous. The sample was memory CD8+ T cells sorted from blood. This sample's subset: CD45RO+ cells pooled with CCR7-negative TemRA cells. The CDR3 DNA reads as TGTGCCAGCAGGTCCAGGCCTGAAGCTTTCTTT. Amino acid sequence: CASRSRPEAFF.